This is a list of T cell receptor beta chains from one sample in a study of cytomegalovirus exposure and HLA in healthy donors. The repertoire was sequenced with immunoSEQ multiplex PCR; TCRdb's copy has only in-frame clones and lacks some. The data contain over 200,000 clones, 82% of them seen just once; the ten biggest clones take up 5.4%. Sequenced sample: PBMCs. The receptors were gathered from a woman in her forties in good health and CMV-seropositive. CDR3s leave out the opening cysteine and the closing phenylalanine or tryptophan.

>11|TRBV29-1|TRBJ2-4
SVESSGENIQY
>11|TRBV10-3|TRBJ2-1
ATELAGGGEQF
>12|TRBV10-3|TRBJ2-1
AISGALSYNEQF
>11|TRBV6-6|TRBJ1-2
ASTPNQGSGYT
>10|TRBV9|TRBJ2-3
ASSVAQDTQY
>13|TRBV6-1|TRBJ1-3
ASTRQGNSGNTIY
>11|TRBV6-5|TRBJ2-2
ASWTPRVGELF
>9|TRBV18|TRBJ2-7
ASSPGREQY
>14|TRBV5-4|TRBJ2-2
ASSLWEGALAGELF
>13|TRBV10-3|TRBJ1-2
AISGGTGIQYGYT
>16|TRBV28|TRBJ2-2
ASSLLTSGRVGPGELF
>10|TRBV5-6|TRBJ2-5
ASSSGGETQY
>11|TRBV30|TRBJ2-3
AEGHSGSSTQY
>11|TRBV7-3|TRBJ2-7
ASSVRGRGEQY
>9|TRBV29-1|TRBJ1-4
SGTVNEKLF
>14|TRBV4-3|TRBJ1-4
ASSQDTSGGNEKLF
>12|TRBV7-9|TRBJ2-3
ASSRSTSTDTQY
>13|TRBV25-1|TRBJ1-2
ASSEHQGGSYGYT
>12|TRBV14|NA
ASSLLESSYEQY
>11|TRBV7-2|TRBJ2-3
ASKTGGSDTQY
>13|TRBV7-9|TRBJ2-7
ASSILAEGPYDQY
>12|TRBV5-1|TRBJ2-7
ASSITDRAGEQY
>12|TRBV6-5|TRBJ2-5
ASSYSSFGETQY
>12|TRBV9|TRBJ2-3
ASSSGQSTDTQY
>12|TRBV4-3|TRBJ2-1
ASSQGLRDNEQF
>11|TRBV6-5|TRBJ2-7
ASSTRPDAEQY
>11|TRBV10-3|TRBJ2-3
AIRDLNARTQY
>13|TRBV7-8|TRBJ1-5
ASSYQTGSNQPQH
>15|TRBV5-4|TRBJ2-2
ASSLAPQRSNTGELF
>11|TRBV5-5|TRBJ1-5
ASSLGQGQPQH
>12|TRBV5-1|TRBJ2-2
ASSFDTFTGELF
>13|TRBV7-3|TRBJ2-7
ASSLYGGRSSEQY
>14|TRBV4-2|TRBJ2-2
ASSQETGGNTGELF
>13|TRBV19|TRBJ1-2
ASWGTGDVNYGYT
>10|TRBV7-2|TRBJ2-1
AASGPGNEQF
>13|TRBV7-2|TRBJ1-5
ASSPPGEGQQPQH
>11|TRBV13|TRBJ1-2
ASSPAHANGYT
>14|TRBV5-1|TRBJ2-3
ASSLTSTLRGDTQY
>14|TRBV10-1|TRBJ2-3
ASSEKRGPGADTQY
>12|TRBV19|TRBJ1-5
ASSKGNSNQPQH
>14|TRBV4-2|TRBJ1-3
ASSQGEGGAGNTIY
>13|TRBV5-1|TRBJ1-1
ASSLLGAGNTEAF
>14|TRBV7-9|TRBJ2-1
SSSSDPGGPSNEQF
>17|TRBV27|TRBJ2-1
ASSLSTRLAGGSYNEQF
>14|TRBV4-2|TRBJ2-1
ASSRPGQGNYNEQF
>13|TRBV30|TRBJ2-1
AWSVEEFSYNEQF
>12|TRBV4-3|TRBJ2-2
ASSPGENTGELF
>13|TRBV23-1|TRBJ1-6
ASSRTGTGNSPLH
>12|TRBV29-1|TRBJ2-2
SVSTSGIPGELF
>14|TRBV7-2|TRBJ2-3
ASSLGLGTGTDTQY
>13|TRBV5-6|TRBJ2-2
ASSLGTGYTGELF
>17|TRBV21-1|NA
ASSKEGASGSPPSYEQY
>13|TRBV5-1|TRBJ1-6
ASSLRTGDNSPLH